The 18 T cell receptor beta chains below all came from one sample that was sequenced in a study of T cells in Graves' hyperthyroidism and ophthalmopathy. Amplification of TCR beta CDR3 regions was performed using RNA transcripts as template. Primed by the HTBI set, a first-round RT-PCR was run on the TCR CDR3. TCRdb re-derived calls from the multiplex PCR reads in MiXCR, one entry per CDR3 protein. The sample consists of about 690,000 distinct CDR3 sequences, roughly 17% of them appearing once. Sequencing used blood. These receptors all come from a man aged 45 to 65 with Graves' hyperthyroidism.

The rearrangement links TRBV29-1 to TRBJ1-1, with D unresolved. The CDR3 totals 10 residues. V was shortened by 4 bases and J by 6 bases, with 6 bases between the two germline ends. Germline V gene data show CDR1 as SQVTM and CDR2 as ANQGSEA. The CDR3 spells CSVGRPEAFF. In nucleotides, the CDR3 is TGCAGCGTTGGCCGGCCTGAAGCTTTCTTT. The variable domain in full, with the rest retrieved from reference TRBV29-1 and TRBJ1-1, is SAVISQKPSRDICQRGTSLTIQCQVDSQVTMMFWYRQQPGQSLTLIATANQGSEATYESGFVIDKFPISRPNLTFSTLTVSNMSPEDSSIYLCSVGRPEAFFGQGTRLTVV.

This clonotype was found many times. The chain carries TRBV6-2 or TRBV6-3 and TRBJ2-1; 10 positions match TRBD2. Trimming removed 4 bases from V and 9 bases from J; junction bases left unmatched: 12. This CDR3 spans 16 amino acids. Germline V lookup: CDR1 MNHEY, CDR2 SVGEGT. In DNA form, the CDR3 reads TGTGCCAGCAGTTCCTCCGGGACTAGCGCCGGAGCTGAGCAGTTCTTC. Encoded protein: CASSSSGTSAGAEQFF.

This clonotype occurred many times. This chain uses TRBV7-2 with TRBJ2-3, with D perhaps matching TRBD1 (5 bases). V was shortened by 5 bases and J by 4 bases, with 7 bases between the two germline ends. The CDR3 has 12 residues. The germline V gene has CDR1 SGHTA and CDR2 FQGNSA. Here the CDR3 reads CASSEGADTQYF. Written as DNA, the CDR3 is TGTGCCAGCAGCGAAGGGGCAGATACGCAGTATTTT.

V and J are TRBV27 and TRBJ2-1, with unresolved D. This CDR3 comprises 10 residues. In germline, CDR1 is MNHEY, CDR2 SMNVEV (reference sequence). V shed 7 bases and J shed 8 bases, with 6 bases lying between them. The CDR3 loop is CASTVDEQFF. The CDR3 nucleotides are TGTGCCAGCACTGTCGATGAGCAGTTCTTC.

This clonotype was observed many times. The gene calls are TRBV2 and TRBJ2-7, with a tentative D call TRBD2 (5 bases). CDR3 size: 15 residues. Germline CDR1 SNHLY, CDR2 FYNNEI. Trimming pared 3 bases from V and 0 bases from J, leaving 12 bases between. The CDR3 spells CASSEAGVSSYEQYF. For the CDR3, the DNA is TGTGCCAGCAGTGAGGCCGGGGTCAGCTCCTACGAGCAGTACTTC.

This clonotype was seen many times. The chain employs TRBV7-3 and TRBJ2-3, with 8 bases identical to TRBD2. Germline V gives CDR1 SGHTA, CDR2 FQGTGA. This CDR3 has 17 residues. Trimming at V came to 1 base and at J to 7 bases, leaving 13 bases not matched to a gene. As DNA, the CDR3 is TGTGCCAGCAGCTTAAGGGCAAGCGGGAGTGCGGAAAATACGCAGTATTTT. Its protein is CASSLRASGSAENTQYF.

Only a few counts were recorded for this clonotype. This sequence joins TRBV19 and TRBJ1-5, with TRBD1 as a possible D gene (5 bases). CDR3 size: 13 residues. Germline V gene lookup returns CDR1 LNHDA and CDR2 SQIVND (reference sequence). Trimming removed 3 bases from V and 7 bases from J, with 10 bases in between. CDR3: CASSIRGEQPQHF. DNA for the CDR3: TGTGCCAGTAGTATCCGAGGGGAACAGCCCCAGCATTTT.

This rearrangement joins TRBV9 to TRBJ2-7; a weak D match, TRBD2 (6 bases). CDR1 is SGDLS, CDR2 YYNGEE, per germline. This CDR3 is 15 amino acids long. The V end lost 4 bases, the J end lost 2 bases, and 16 bases lay between the germline ends. In nucleotides, the CDR3 is TGTGCCAGCAGCTTAGGGACTTACAGCCCCTACGAGCAGTACTTC. This gives the protein CASSLGTYSPYEQYF.

This clonotype was found a few times. The chain links TRBV30 to TRBJ1-1; TRBD1 matches at 10 bases. Germline V CDR1 and CDR2: GTSNPN, SVGIG (reference sequence). The V gene end was trimmed by 3 bases and the J gene end by 4 bases; junction bases not matched to a gene: 8. This CDR3 has 15 residues. CDR3 nucleotide sequence: TGTGCCTGGAGGGCCGGGACAGGGGCCGTCACTGAAGCTTTCTTT. This sequence encodes CAWRAGTGAVTEAFF.

The chain uses TRBV28 and TRBJ1-5; D uncertain. V was cut by 1 base and J by 1 base, with 14 bases left in between. Germline V lookup: CDR1 MDHEN, CDR2 SYDVKM. CDR3 length: 17 amino acids. Written as DNA, the CDR3 is TGTGCCAGCAGTTTATTTACTGCAACCTTGAGCAATCAGCCCCAGCATTTT. Translated, it gives CASSLFTATLSNQPQHF.

This clonotype was counted ten times or more. The gene calls are TRBV12-3 or TRBV12-4 and TRBJ2-7; 9 bases map to TRBD2. The CDR3 is 15 amino acids. Trimming removed 6 bases from V and 6 bases from J; junction bases left unmatched: 12. This CDR3 is CASRHFRGRASEQYF. The DNA of the CDR3 is TGTGCCAGCAGACATTTTCGCGGGAGGGCCTCCGAGCAGTACTTC.

The chain has TRBV24-1 and TRBJ2-1, with 8 bases that match TRBD2. Germline V gene lookup returns CDR1 KGHDR and CDR2 SFDVKD. The ends lost 4 bases at V and 0 bases at J; junction bases unmatched: 10. There are 18 residues in the CDR3. The CDR3 coding sequence is TGTGCCACCAGTGACGCTAAACCCACTAGCGGCTCCTACAATGAGCAGTTCTTC. Translated, it gives CATSDAKPTSGSYNEQFF.

This clonotype turned up a few times. The gene calls are TRBV10-3 and TRBJ2-2, with 8 nucleotides matching TRBD2. CDR1 ENHRY and CDR2 SYGVKD come from the germline V gene. Trimming removed 4 bases from V and 0 bases from J; junction bases left unmatched: 16. CDR3 length: 20 amino acids. This CDR3 reads CAISGPTMGGRSSNTGELFF. CDR3 sequence (DNA): TGTGCCATCAGTGGTCCCACGATGGGCGGGAGGTCTTCGAACACCGGGGAGCTGTTTTTT.

This clonotype has more than one count but fewer than ten. The rearrangement links TRBV2 to TRBJ2-6; D not certain. Between the trimmed V and J ends, which lost 1 base and 0 bases, there was a span of 19 bases. The CDR3 totals 20 residues. CDR1 is SNHLY and CDR2 is FYNNEI in the germline V gene. CDR3 in amino acids: CASSEGILWSGRSGANVLTF. CDR3 coding DNA: TGTGCCAGCAGTGAAGGGATCCTGTGGTCAGGACGCTCTGGGGCCAACGTCCTGACTTTC. Complete variable domain (other parts from reference TRBV2 and TRBJ2-6): EPEVTQTPSHQVTQMGQEVILRCVPISNHLYFYWYRQILGQKVEFLVSFYNNEISEKSEIFDDQFSVERPDGSNFTLKIRSTKLEDSAMYFCASSEGILWSGRSGANVLTFGAGSRLTVL.

This chain links TRBV29-1 with TRBJ1-1; 7 positions match TRBD1. Trimming removed 6 bases from V and 0 bases from J; junction bases left unmatched: 10. CDR1 is SQVTM and CDR2 is ANQGSEA in the germline V gene. This CDR3 contains 15 residues. The CDR3 protein is CSVIGGLNMNTEAFF. The CDR3 DNA is TGCAGCGTCATAGGGGGCCTTAATATGAACACTGAAGCTTTCTTT.

The chain recombines TRBV12-5 with TRBJ2-2, with D unclear. Trimming cost V 0 bases and J 4 bases, with 9 bases left between them. Per the germline V gene, CDR1 is LGHNT and CDR2 is FRNRAP. This CDR3 spans 15 amino acids. Written as DNA, the CDR3 is TGTGCTAGTGGTTTGGTGCTTTCGGGCACCGGGGAGCTGTTTTTT. Its protein is CASGLVLSGTGELFF.

This clonotype was seen a few times. The V and J genes are TRBV20-1 and TRBJ2-3; D unclear. Trimming removed 0 bases at V and 1 base at J, with 11 bases between. The CDR3 covers 15 residues. CDR1 DFQATT and CDR2 SNEGSKA come from the germline V gene (reference sequence). The CDR3 sequence is CSARDQFGGTDTQYF. CDR3 nucleotide sequence: TGCAGTGCTAGAGATCAATTTGGGGGCACAGATACGCAGTATTTT.

As regards this clonotype: The junction does not match germline at one end; this may be a read error. The gene calls are TRBV5-1 and TRBJ1-1; D unresolved. The CDR3 is 14 amino acids. The V gene's germline CDR1 is SGHRS and CDR2 YFSETQ. As DNA, the CDR3 is TGCGCCAGCAGCTTGGAGGGAGGACGGACTGGAGCTTTCTTT. Encoded protein: CASSLEGGRTGAFF. Complete variable domain (other parts from reference TRBV5-1 and TRBJ1-1): KAGVTQTPRYLIKTRGQQVTLSCSPISGHRSVSWYQQTPGQGLQFLFEYFSETQRNKGNFPGRFSGRQFSNSRSEMNVSTLELGDSALYLCASSLEGGRTGAFFGQGTRLTVV.